This T cell receptor beta chain was sequenced for a study of blood T cell repertoires in COVID-19. Study as a whole: Whether acute or convalescent, the COVID-19 samples came from the United States, Italy and Spain. In each case, the material was cDNA or gDNA derived from T cells, B-cell-depleted T cells, or PBMCs.

V lost 1 base, J lost 4 bases, and 14 bases lay in between. CDR3 length equals 15 residues. Per the germline V gene, CDR1 is SGHTA and CDR2 is FQGNSA. Sequenced by immunoSEQ multiplex PCR; TCRdb stores in-frame clones only, minus some. This sample has 9,500 to 15,000 clones, with around 82% found just once. The receptor was isolated from a human donor in a cohort sampled during active COVID-19. The V call is TRBV7-2, the J call TRBJ2-7; D is undetermined. Source material: peripheral blood. The CDR3 nucleotides read TGTGCCAGCAGCTTAGATCCCGAGCCCTCGTACGAGCAGTACTTC. It specifies CASSLDPEPSYEQYF.